Presented here are 4 T cell receptor beta chains from one specimen sequenced in a study of beta chain features in type 1 diabetes. These receptors have no known antigen. TCRB transcripts that were expressed got sequenced, as all of the isolated RNA had been reverse transcribed. Assay: immunoSEQ multiplex PCR; the TCRdb copy retains only in-frame clones and omits some. Of about 650,000 clones listed, roughly an eighth are singletons. General study findings and limits: The study found moderately but significantly shorter TCRB CDR3s in all four CD4+ subsets of Type 1 diabetes patients.

Specimen: naive CD4+ T cells from blood. The receptors here all came from a man in his thirties or forties with type 1 diabetes.

The sample holds a few counts of this clone. This sequence joins TRBV7-2 and TRBJ1-1; no clear D gene. V dropped 1 base and J dropped 5 bases, with 11 bases sitting between them. Germline CDR1 and CDR2: SGHTA and FQGNSA. This CDR3 is built from 14 residues. The CDR3 DNA follows: TGTGCCAGCAGCTTAGAGGCAGAAACAACTGAAGCTTTCTTT. Its translation: CASSLEAETTEAFF.

The rearrangement uses TRBV11-2 and TRBJ2-2; tentatively, D is TRBD2 (5 bases). Germline V gene data show CDR1 as SGHAT and CDR2 as FQNNGV. CDR3 length: 15 amino acids. Trimming took 0 bases from V and 1 from J, leaving 6 bases between them. The CDR3 loop reads CASSLERVNTGELFF. The CDR3 DNA reads TGTGCCAGCAGCTTAGAGAGGGTGAACACCGGGGAGCTGTTTTTT.

This clone has just a few counts. V is TRBV2 and J is TRBJ1-1; the match to TRBD1 covers 8 bases. The CDR3 extends over 13 amino acids. The V segment lost 5 bases and the J segment 4 bases; nucleotides outside the gene matches: 3. Germline assignment: CDR1 SNHLY and CDR2 FYNNEI. The CDR3 DNA reads as TGTGCCAGCAGTTCGGACAGGGCCACTGAAGCTTTCTTT. As protein: CASSSDRATEAFF.

V gene TRBV4-2 combines with J gene TRBJ2-6; TRBD1 might be the D (5 bases). Trimming took off 4 bases at V and 2 bases at J, with 9 bases between the two ends. This CDR3 spans 15 amino acids. Per germline, CDR1 LGHNA and CDR2 YNFKEQ. The CDR3 nucleotides read TGTGCCAGCAGCCTCCAGGGTGCTGGGGCCAACGTCCTGACTTTC. Its protein is CASSLQGAGANVLTF.